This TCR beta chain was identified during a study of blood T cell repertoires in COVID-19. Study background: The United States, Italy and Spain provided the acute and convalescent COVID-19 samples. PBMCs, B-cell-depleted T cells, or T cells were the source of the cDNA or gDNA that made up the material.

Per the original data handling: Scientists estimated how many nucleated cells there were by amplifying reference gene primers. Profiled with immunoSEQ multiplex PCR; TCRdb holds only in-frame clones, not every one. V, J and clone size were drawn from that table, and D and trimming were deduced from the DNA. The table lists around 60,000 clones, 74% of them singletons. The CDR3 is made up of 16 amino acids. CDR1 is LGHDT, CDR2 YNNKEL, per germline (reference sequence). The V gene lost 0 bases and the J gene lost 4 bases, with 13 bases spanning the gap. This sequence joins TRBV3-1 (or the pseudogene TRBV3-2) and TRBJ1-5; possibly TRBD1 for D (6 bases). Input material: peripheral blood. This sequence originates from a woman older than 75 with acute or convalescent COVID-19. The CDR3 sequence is CASSQDLGTPNQPQHF. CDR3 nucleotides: TGTGCCAGCAGCCAAGATCTCGGGACACCTAATCAGCCCCAGCATTTT.